Here is one T cell receptor beta chain with its context. CDR3 length equals 21 residues. The germline V gene encodes CDR1 SQVTM and CDR2 ANQGSEA. The ends lost 0 bases at V and 0 bases at J; junction bases unmatched: 20. For TCRbeta, the library was prepared with unique molecular identifiers. TCRdb processed the PCR reads anew with MiXCR; each CDR3 protein has one entry. The table records about 400,000 distinct CDR3 sequences, roughly 22% of them present only once. The sample originates from a study of T-cell reconstitution after alpha-beta-depleted transplantation in children. This sample comprised PBMCs from the stem cell graft donor, obtained from the stem cell graft. The receptor was isolated from a human donor who donated a stem cell graft to a child with acute myeloid leukemia. The chain carries TRBV29-1 and TRBJ2-1, with TRBD2 matching 7 bases. CDR3 sequence: CSVEEGGVWAYQDPSYNEQFF. The CDR3 DNA is TGCAGCGTTGAAGAGGGAGGGGTGTGGGCCTACCAGGACCCCTCCTACAATGAGCAGTTCTTC.